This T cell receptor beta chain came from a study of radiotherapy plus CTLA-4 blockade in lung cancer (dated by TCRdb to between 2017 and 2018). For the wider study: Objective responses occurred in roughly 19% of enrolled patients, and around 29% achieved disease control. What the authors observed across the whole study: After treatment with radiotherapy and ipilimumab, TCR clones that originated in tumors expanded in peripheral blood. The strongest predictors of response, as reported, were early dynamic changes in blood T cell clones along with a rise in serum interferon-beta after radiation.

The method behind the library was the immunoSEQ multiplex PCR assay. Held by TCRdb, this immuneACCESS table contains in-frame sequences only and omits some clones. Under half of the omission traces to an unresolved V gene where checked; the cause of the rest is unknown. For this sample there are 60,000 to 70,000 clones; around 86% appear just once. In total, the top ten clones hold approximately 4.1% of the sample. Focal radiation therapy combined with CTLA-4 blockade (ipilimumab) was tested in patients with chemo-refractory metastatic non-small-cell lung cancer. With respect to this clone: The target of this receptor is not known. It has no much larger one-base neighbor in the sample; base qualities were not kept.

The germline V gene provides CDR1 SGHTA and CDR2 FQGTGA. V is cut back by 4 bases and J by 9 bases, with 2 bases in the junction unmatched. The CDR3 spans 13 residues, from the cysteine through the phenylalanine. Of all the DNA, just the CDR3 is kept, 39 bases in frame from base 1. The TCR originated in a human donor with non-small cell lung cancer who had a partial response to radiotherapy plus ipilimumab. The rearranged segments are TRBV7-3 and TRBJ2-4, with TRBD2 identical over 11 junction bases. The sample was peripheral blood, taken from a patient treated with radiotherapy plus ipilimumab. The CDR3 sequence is CASSSGTSGIQYF. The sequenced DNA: TGTGCCAGCAGCTCCGGGACTAGCGGCATTCAGTACTTC.